The source of this T cell receptor (beta chain) is a study of Ad26.COV2.S vaccination and SARS-CoV-2 variants. Overall study context: The study gave Ad26.COV2.S intramuscularly, once or twice 56 days apart. Points from the study as a whole: With respect to non-spike TCR breadth, vaccine and placebo recipients were similar. Measurements of TCR breadth and depth may have given underestimates of the total T cell responses.

Comment on this clone: Its cognate antigen is unknown.

Treatment given: 19 received Ad26.COV2.S at low or high dose, single or two shots; several received placebo; per-sample allocation not given. The investigators took samples on day 63 after the first vaccine or placebo injection. Its platform was an Ad26 vector, and its expressed antigen was Wuhan-strain SARS-CoV-2 spike. This CDR3 is 13 amino acids long. The V gene's germline CDR1 is SGHNT and CDR2 YENEEA. V gave up 1 base and J gave up 8 bases, with 9 bases separating them. Sequencing was performed with immunoSEQ multiplex PCR; in TCRdb, only in-frame clones are kept and a portion is missing. In the table there are some 350,000 clones, around 84% of which are singletons.

This chain links TRBV11-3 with TRBJ2-1; D is perhaps TRBD1 (5 bases). This sample comprised peripheral blood, obtained in a trial of Ad26.COV2.S vaccine versus placebo. The TCR originated in a person between 18 and 59 years old who received the Ad26.COV2.S COVID-19 vaccine or a placebo. CDR3: CASSLAQGYEQFF. CDR3 DNA sequence: TGTGCCAGCAGCTTAGCGCAGGGATATGAGCAGTTCTTC. Full variable domain (missing parts from reference TRBV11-3 and TRBJ2-1): EAGVVQSPRYKIIEKKQPVAFWCNPISGHNTLYWYLQNLGQGPELLIRYENEEAVDDSQLPKDRFSAERLKGVDSTLKIQPAELGDSAVYLCASSLAQGYEQFFGPGTRLTVL.